The rows below give T cell receptor beta chains drawn from one sample of a study of T cell responses to AZD1222 COVID-19 vaccine. Produced via immunoSEQ multiplex PCR; TCRdb's table is partial and in-frame only. The data hold roughly 120,000 clones, with around 89% observed a single time. The sequencing used peripheral blood, collected 28 days after the second AZD1222 dose. The receptor source for this set is an adult who received the AZD1222 COVID-19 vaccine. The CDR3 runs from the conserved cysteine through the conserved F or W. The D gene is left open where the match is weak. Not every row has a clone size; where given, it reads once, few, many or a size class.

J: TRBJ1-3; D: NA; size: NA; V: TRBV12-3/TRBV12-4; length: 13; DNA: TGTGCCAGCAGTTTTGGGGGGGAAAACACCATATATTTT; CDR3: CASSFGGENTIYF
J: TRBJ2-1; D: TRBD2; size: NA; V: TRBV25-1; length: 15; DNA: TGTGCCAGCATATTCGGCGGGAGTGGGAAGAATGAGCAGTTCTTC; CDR3: CASIFGGSGKNEQFF
J: TRBJ1-6; D: TRBD1; size: NA; V: TRBV5-6; length: 16; DNA: TGTGCCAGCAGCGGGACAGGGAGAGGTTATAATTCACCCCTCCACTTT; CDR3: CASSGTGRGYNSPLHF
J: TRBJ2-1; D: TRBD2; size: NA; V: TRBV2; length: 15; DNA: TGTGCCAGTCGGACGGGAGCGGGGGGCAACAATGAGCAGTTCTTC; CDR3: CASRTGAGGNNEQFF
J: TRBJ1-6; D: NA; size: once; V: TRBV9; length: 12; DNA: TGTGCCAGCAGCGTGGACGGTTCACCCCTCCACTTT; CDR3: CASSVDGSPLHF
J: TRBJ1-1; D: NA; size: NA; V: TRBV4-3; length: 13; DNA: TGCGCCAGCAGCCAAGATCGGGGCACTGAAGCTTTCTTT; CDR3: CASSQDRGTEAFF
J: TRBJ2-1; D: TRBD2; size: NA; V: TRBV7-2; length: 15; DNA: TGTGCCAGCAGCCGGACTAGCGGGAGCTACAATGAGCAGTTCTTC; CDR3: CASSRTSGSYNEQFF
J: TRBJ2-1; D: NA; size: NA; V: TRBV6-5; length: 16; DNA: TGTGCCAGCAGTCACTCCGGGACATACTCCTACAATGAGCAGTTCTTC; CDR3: CASSHSGTYSYNEQFF
J: TRBJ1-2; D: NA; size: NA; V: TRBV6-5; length: 13; DNA: TGTGCCAGCAGCCGGGGGGGGATTTATGGCTACACCTTC; CDR3: CASSRGGIYGYTF
J: TRBJ1-1; D: NA; size: NA; V: TRBV28; length: 15; DNA: TGTGCCAGCAGCCTCCCCACGAGCAGGCTCACTGAAGCTTTCTTT; CDR3: CASSLPTSRLTEAFF
J: TRBJ1-2; D: TRBD1; size: NA; V: TRBV28; length: 16; DNA: TGTGCCGCCCGTCGGGACAGGGGGCTTTCCAACTATGGCTACACCTTC; CDR3: CAARRDRGLSNYGYTF
J: TRBJ1-3; D: NA; size: NA; V: TRBV18; length: 15; DNA: TGTGCCAGCTCACCAACCGGGCCGTTCGGAAACACCATATATTTT; CDR3: CASSPTGPFGNTIYF
J: TRBJ1-2; D: NA; size: once; V: TRBV7-6; length: 11; DNA: TGTGCCAGCAGCTTAGATGTTGGCTACACCTTC; CDR3: CASSLDVGYTF
J: TRBJ1-1; D: NA; size: NA; V: TRBV7-6; length: 15; DNA: TGTGCCAGCAGCCTAGGCGCAGGGATGAACACTGAAGCTTTCTTT; CDR3: CASSLGAGMNTEAFF